This passage covers 32 T cell receptor beta chains from one sample sequenced in a study of shared clonotypes between healthy human individuals. Repertoires were generated with immunoSEQ multiplex PCR, while TCRdb's copy carries only in-frame clones and drops some. Of 950,000 to 1,100,000 clones in the sample, roughly 75% were seen once. The material sequenced was memory CD4+ T cells sorted from blood. Subset noted: CD45RA-negative fraction. These receptors were taken from a man aged 18 to 29 in good health.

V is TRBV10-2 and J is TRBJ2-7, with 9 bases lining up with TRBD1. The germline CDR1 and CDR2 sequences are WSHSY and SAAADI. J lost 5 bases, V lost 0 bases, and 2 bases had no gene match. The CDR3 loop spans 14 amino acids. The CDR3 DNA is TGCGCCAGCAGTGAGTCGGGACAGGGCGACGAGCAGTACTTC. It is translated as CASSESGQGDEQYF.

The rearrangement uses TRBV19 and TRBJ2-7; D is perhaps TRBD1 or TRBD2 (5 bases each). CDR1 is LNHDA and CDR2 is SQIVND in the germline V gene (reference sequence). V shed 5 bases and J shed 5 bases, with 19 bases lying between them. The CDR3 is made up of 15 amino acids. The CDR3 here is CASSVLSGAPNEQYF. The CDR3 coding sequence is TGTGCCAGTAGTGTTCTGTCCGGGGCCCCCAACGAGCAGTACTTC.

V gene TRBV19 combines with J gene TRBJ2-3; 8 bases map to TRBD2. CDR1 is LNHDA, CDR2 SQIVND, per germline (reference sequence). The CDR3 has 15 residues. With V trimmed by 1 base and J by 4 bases, 4 bases remained unmatched. The CDR3 loop is CASSIASGSSDTQYF. CDR3 bases: TGTGCCAGTAGTATAGCCAGCGGGAGTTCAGATACGCAGTATTTT.

This chain joins TRBV27 and TRBJ1-2, with D unclear. The CDR3 extends over 12 amino acids. The germline V gene has CDR1 MNHEY and CDR2 SMNVEV (reference sequence). With 6 bases removed from V and 2 bases from J, the gap between germline ends came to 7 bases. This CDR3 is CASRKDNYGYTF. In DNA, the CDR3 is TGTGCCAGCAGAAAAGACAACTATGGCTACACCTTC.

The J gene is TRBJ2-1, the V gene TRBV10-1; D unclear. Germline-derived CDR1 and CDR2 are WNHNN and SYGVQD (reference sequence). This CDR3 has 13 residues. Trimming cost V 2 bases and J 13 bases, with 15 bases left between them. As DNA, the CDR3 is TGCGCCAGCAGTGAGCACATCAACTCCCGTCAGTTCTTC. This sequence encodes CASSEHINSRQFF.

This chain uses TRBV11-2 with TRBJ1-2; D unresolved. CDR1 SGHAT and CDR2 FQNNGV come from the germline V gene. The V gene lost 8 bases and the J gene lost 4 bases, with 29 bases spanning the gap. This CDR3 spans 18 amino acids. The CDR3 nucleotides are TGTGCCAGCCGCCCTATTAAGCACACGAACACTGTTAGCTATGGCTACACCTTC. Translating it yields CASRPIKHTNTVSYGYTF.

This clone has just a few counts. The chain combines TRBV2 with TRBJ1-4; D remains unclear. Germline values: CDR1 SNHLY, CDR2 FYNNEI. The ends were cut back, 4 bases at V and 10 bases at J, with 7 bases in the middle. The CDR3 length is 11 residues. The CDR3 nucleotides read TGTGCCAGCAGTGTGACGGGAAAACTGTTTTTT. Translating it yields CASSVTGKLFF.

J is TRBJ1-2 and V is TRBV12-5; 7 nucleotides agree with TRBD1. Per germline, CDR1 LGHNT and CDR2 FRNRAP. V gave up 7 bases and J gave up 4 bases; unmatched junction bases: 6. The CDR3 contains 13 residues. In nucleotides, the CDR3 is TGTGCTAGTGCCCGGACAGGTTCCTATGGCTACACCTTC. Its protein is CASARTGSYGYTF.

The chain couples TRBV19 to TRBJ2-1; 7 nucleotides line up with TRBD2. The CDR3 spans 18 residues. The junction had 17 bases not matched to a gene; V was cut back by 9 bases and J by 0 bases. CDR1 and CDR2 (germline): LNHDA, SQIVND (reference sequence). The CDR3 DNA sequence: TGTGCCAGCCATAAGGGCCTAGCGGCTACCCTCTCCTACAATGAGCAGTTCTTC. This gives the protein CASHKGLAATLSYNEQFF. Full variable domain (remainder filled in from reference TRBV19 and TRBJ2-1): DGGITQSPKYLFRKEGQNVTLSCEQNLNHDAMYWYRQDPGQGLRLIYYSQIVNDFQKGDIAEGYSVSREKKESFPLTVTSAQKNPTAFYLCASHKGLAATLSYNEQFFGPGTRLTVL.

J is TRBJ1-1 and V is TRBV5-1; D not certain. Germline V lookup: CDR1 SGHRS, CDR2 YFSETQ. CDR3 length: 13 residues. Trimming removed 2 bases at V and 2 bases at J, with 7 bases between. Here the CDR3 reads CASSLAINTEAFF. CDR3 sequence (DNA): TGCGCCAGCAGCTTAGCGATTAACACTGAAGCTTTCTTT. The full variable domain, its missing parts supplied by reference TRBV5-1 and TRBJ1-1, is KAGVTQTPRYLIKTRGQQVTLSCSPISGHRSVSWYQQTPGQGLQFLFEYFSETQRNKGNFPGRFSGRQFSNSRSEMNVSTLELGDSALYLCASSLAINTEAFFGQGTRLTVV.

This chain links TRBV27 with TRBJ2-5, with unresolved D. This CDR3 is built from 16 residues. CDR1 is MNHEY, CDR2 SMNVEV, per germline (reference sequence). Trimming shortened V by 7 bases and J by 5 bases, and 23 bases separated the two germline ends. In DNA form, the CDR3 reads TGTGCCAGCACCTCAAACCCCTTAGGCGGATTGGAGACCCAGTACTTC. This encodes CASTSNPLGGLETQYF.

This clone was counted only a few times. The CDR3: CASSTRLAGGADTQYF. The CDR3 DNA reads as TGTGCCAGCAGCACTCGACTAGCGGGGGGCGCAGATACGCAGTATTTT. The chain employs TRBV7-8 and TRBJ2-3; TRBD2 aligns across 13 bases. CDR3 length equals 16 residues. Looked up from germline, CDR1 is SGHVS and CDR2 is FQNEAQ. V lost 5 bases, J lost 4 bases, and 6 bases stayed unmatched.

This clone has only a few counts. This chain uses TRBV30 with TRBJ1-1; the D gene is possibly TRBD1 (5 bases). V lost 0 bases and J 8 bases, leaving 19 bases between the germline ends. From germline, CDR1 is GTSNPN and CDR2 SVGIG (reference sequence). This CDR3 is 15 amino acids long. The DNA for the CDR3 is TGTGCCTGGAGTGTACCCCGCCAGGGTCTAGCAGAAGCTTTCTTT. This gives the protein CAWSVPRQGLAEAFF.

This clone has ten or more counts. The same CDR3 also results from other DNA sequences found in this sample. The V and J genes are TRBV11-3 and TRBJ2-3; D possibly corresponds to TRBD2 (5 bases). Germline CDR1 SGHNT, CDR2 YENEEA. V lost 1 base to trimming and J lost 2 bases, with 7 bases between them. The CDR3 consists of 14 residues. The CDR3 sequence: CASSLGAVTDTQYF. DNA for the CDR3: TGTGCCAGCAGCTTAGGAGCGGTCACAGATACGCAGTATTTT.

The rearrangement joins TRBV11-3 to TRBJ2-1; D assignment may be TRBD1 or TRBD2 (5 bases each). Trimming took off 4 bases at V and 0 bases at J, with 16 bases between the two ends. The germline CDR1 and CDR2 sequences are SGHNT and YENEEA. The CDR3 is 17 amino acids. CDR3 sequence (DNA): TGTGCCAGCAGCTCCGGGACGGGGTTTAGCTCCTACAATGAGCAGTTCTTC. It encodes CASSSGTGFSSYNEQFF.

The rearrangement links TRBV6-5 to TRBJ2-5; 14 bases align to TRBD2. V dropped 6 bases and J dropped 4; count of bases not matched to a gene: 4. The germline V gene has CDR1 MNHEY and CDR2 SVGAGI. This CDR3 is 15 amino acids long. The CDR3 protein is CASSRLAGGGETQYF. Written as DNA, the CDR3 is TGTGCCAGCAGCCGACTAGCGGGAGGGGGAGAGACCCAGTACTTC.

The J gene is TRBJ2-7, the V gene TRBV5-6, with D tentatively TRBD2 (7 bases). The CDR3 runs 16 residues. Germline CDR1 SGHDT, CDR2 YYEEEE. The V and J ends lost 0 bases and 4 bases respectively, with 17 bases between them. The CDR3 DNA reads TGTGCCAGCAGCTTGGGGGGTAACAGGGAGGGTTACGAGCAGTACTTC. Amino acid sequence: CASSLGGNREGYEQYF.

Concerning this clone itself: The same CDR3 arises from other DNA sequences in this sample as well. The chain employs TRBV18 and TRBJ2-7, with D possibly being TRBD2 (5 bases). CDR1 and CDR2 (germline): KGHSH, LQKENI. Trimming took 3 bases from V and 3 from J, leaving 6 bases between them. The CDR3 contains 12 residues. The CDR3 coding sequence is TGTGCCAGCTCACCCGGGGTCTACGAGCAGTACTTC. The encoded protein is CASSPGVYEQYF.

The rearrangement joins TRBV5-4 to TRBJ1-2, with TRBD1 matching over 9 bases. Per the germline V gene, CDR1 is SGHNT and CDR2 is YYREEE (reference sequence). This CDR3 is built from 13 residues. The junction had 5 bases not matched to a gene; V was cut back by 4 bases and J by 7 bases. The CDR3 loop is CASSQDRGGGYTF. The CDR3 DNA is TGTGCCAGCAGCCAGGACAGGGGAGGTGGCTACACCTTC.

This sequence joins TRBV10-3 and TRBJ2-5, with TRBD2 identical over 11 bases. The CDR3 is 15 residues long. CDR1 is ENHRY and CDR2 is SYGVKD in the germline V gene. The V segment lost 4 bases and the J segment 5 bases; nucleotides outside the gene matches: 6. CDR3 DNA: TGTGCCATCAGTGGTAGCGGGGGGGCCTGGGAGACCCAGTACTTC. It translates to CAISGSGGAWETQYF.

The chain has TRBV6-5 and TRBJ2-3; 7 positions agree with TRBD1. The germline V gene has CDR1 MNHEY and CDR2 SVGAGI. Losses at the gene ends were 6 bases for V and 1 base for J; bases not matched to a gene: 4. The CDR3 is made up of 14 amino acids. CDR3 amino acids: CASSRGTGTDTQYF. The CDR3 nucleotides read TGTGCCAGCAGCAGAGGGACAGGCACAGATACGCAGTATTTT.

This chain connects TRBV7-8 to TRBJ2-7; D remains unclear. The CDR3 runs 16 residues. The germline CDR1 and CDR2 sequences are SGHVS and FQNEAQ. Deletions cut 0 bases from V and 3 bases from J, with 15 bases between. CDR3 coding DNA: TGTGCCAGCAGCTTAGCCCTAATCGTGCAGAGCTACGAGCAGTACTTC. This sequence encodes CASSLALIVQSYEQYF.

The chain couples TRBV5-1 to TRBJ2-2; TRBD1 might be the D (5 bases). The germline V gene has CDR1 SGHRS and CDR2 YFSETQ. Trimming shortened V by 4 bases and J by 2 bases, and 9 bases separated the two germline ends. CDR3 length: 14 amino acids. CDR3 in amino acids: CASSDQGNTGELFF. The CDR3 nucleotides are TGCGCCAGCAGCGACCAGGGAAACACCGGGGAGCTGTTTTTT.

This sequence joins TRBV6-9 and TRBJ1-2; 10 bases agree with TRBD1. The CDR3 has 16 amino acids. V shed 5 bases and J 7 bases; nucleotides not matched to a gene: 13. Germline-derived CDR1 and CDR2 are MNHGY and SVAAGI. The CDR3 coding sequence is TGTGCCAGCAGTGCCCCCCGGGACAGGGGTGAGTGTGGCTACACCTTC. It is translated as CASSAPRDRGECGYTF.

V and J are TRBV25-1 and TRBJ1-4; D gene unclear. V gave up 1 base and J gave up 8 bases, with 14 bases separating them. Germline loops: CDR1 MGHDK, CDR2 SYGVNS. The CDR3 has 15 amino acids. The CDR3 nucleotides are TGTGCCAGCAGTGAATCATATCCCACGGGGGAAAAACTGTTTTTT. Translation: CASSESYPTGEKLFF. Filled out from reference TRBV25-1 and TRBJ1-4, the complete variable domain reads EADIYQTPRYLVIGTGKKITLECSQTMGHDKMYWYQQDPGMELHLIHYSYGVNSTEKGDLSSESTVSRIRTEHFPLTLESARPSHTSQYLCASSESYPTGEKLFFGSGTQLSVL.

The chain is built from TRBV18 and TRBJ2-3, with 10 bases aligning to TRBD2. The CDR3 extends over 17 amino acids. Germline CDR1 KGHSH, CDR2 LQKENI. V lost 1 base, J lost 3 bases, and 7 bases stayed unmatched. The CDR3 loop is CASSPLPSGSTTDTQYF. The CDR3 DNA reads as TGTGCCAGCTCACCACTCCCTAGCGGGAGCACGACAGATACGCAGTATTTT.

In this sample, this clone turned up once. This chain connects TRBV6-4 to TRBJ1-2, with 9 bases matching TRBD1. V lost 6 bases, J lost 3 bases, and 11 bases stayed unmatched. The CDR3 spans 16 residues. Germline V lookup: CDR1 MRHNA, CDR2 SNTAGT. The CDR3 DNA is TGTGCCAGCAGCGTCGATGGGACAGGGTATTACTATGGCTACACCTTC. Translation: CASSVDGTGYYYGYTF.

The gene calls are TRBV28 and TRBJ1-6; 8 positions match TRBD1. V dropped 6 bases and J dropped 10; count of bases not matched to a gene: 11. CDR3 length equals 15 residues. Germline CDR1 is MDHEN and CDR2 is SYDVKM. The CDR3 loop is CASRPQDRVGSPLHF. The CDR3 DNA reads as TGTGCCAGCAGACCCCAGGACAGGGTCGGGTCACCCCTCCACTTT.

V is TRBV28 and J is TRBJ2-3; D is ambiguous. In germline, CDR1 is MDHEN, CDR2 SYDVKM. The germline V and J ends were trimmed by 8 bases and 1 base, with 13 bases remaining between them. The CDR3 is made up of 14 amino acids. The chain's CDR3 is CASYPGGGTDTQYF. The DNA of the CDR3 is TGTGCCAGCTACCCCGGTGGGGGCACAGATACGCAGTATTTT. Looking up the rest from reference TRBV28 and TRBJ2-3 gives the full variable domain: DVKVTQSSRYLVKRTGEKVFLECVQDMDHENMFWYRQDPGLGLRLIYFSYDVKMKEKGDIPEGYSVSREKKERFSLILESASTNQTSMYLCASYPGGGTDTQYFGPGTRLTVL.

Concerning this clone: Other DNA sequences from this sample encode an identical CDR3 as well. The gene calls are TRBV7-2 and TRBJ1-2, with 8 bases fitting TRBD1. V was pared by 4 bases and J by 4 bases, with 2 bases of the junction left unmatched. The germline gives CDR1 SGHTA, CDR2 FQGNSA. The CDR3 covers 13 residues. Here the CDR3 DNA reads TGTGCCAGCAGCTCTGGACAGGGCTATGGCTACACCTTC. Protein: CASSSGQGYGYTF.

The count of this clone is one. This chain uses TRBV5-1 with TRBJ2-5; D remains unclear. Trimming took 0 bases from V and 5 from J, leaving 8 bases between them. Germline V CDR1 and CDR2: SGHRS, YFSETQ. The CDR3 totals 13 residues. The CDR3 region has the DNA TGCGCCAGCAGCTTGGCGAGTTGGGAGACCCAGTACTTC. Encoded protein: CASSLASWETQYF.

The V gene is TRBV28, the J gene TRBJ2-1; 11 nucleotides line up with TRBD2. Per germline, CDR1 MDHEN and CDR2 SYDVKM. V shed 5 bases, J shed 6 bases, and the junction held 9 bases outside the gene matches. CDR3 length: 16 residues. The CDR3 sequence: CASSLVVGTSGNEQFF. The CDR3 DNA is TGTGCCAGCAGTCTCGTGGTCGGGACTAGCGGCAATGAGCAGTTCTTC. Full variable domain (remainder filled in from reference TRBV28 and TRBJ2-1): DVKVTQSSRYLVKRTGEKVFLECVQDMDHENMFWYRQDPGLGLRLIYFSYDVKMKEKGDIPEGYSVSREKKERFSLILESASTNQTSMYLCASSLVVGTSGNEQFFGPGTRLTVL.